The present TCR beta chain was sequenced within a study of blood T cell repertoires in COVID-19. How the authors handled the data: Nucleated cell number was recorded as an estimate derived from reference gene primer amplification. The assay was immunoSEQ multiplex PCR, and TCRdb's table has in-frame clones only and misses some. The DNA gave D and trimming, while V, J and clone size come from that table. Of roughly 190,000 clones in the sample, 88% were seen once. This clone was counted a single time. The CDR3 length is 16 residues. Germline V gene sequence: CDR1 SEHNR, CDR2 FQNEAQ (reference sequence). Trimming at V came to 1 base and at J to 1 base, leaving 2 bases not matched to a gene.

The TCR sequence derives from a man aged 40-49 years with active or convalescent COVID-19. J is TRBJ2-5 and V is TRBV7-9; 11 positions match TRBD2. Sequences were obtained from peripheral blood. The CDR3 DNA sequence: TGTGCCAGCAGCTTAGTACTAGCGGGGGCCCAAGAGACCCAGTACTTC. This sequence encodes CASSLVLAGAQETQYF.